The source of this T cell receptor (beta chain) is a study of shared clonotypes between healthy human individuals. Study-wide findings and caveats: Deeper or shallower sequencing was expected to change how clonotypes are shared among donors.

The material for each subset, its genomic DNA, was split evenly across several immunoSEQ plates. Produced via immunoSEQ multiplex PCR; TCRdb's table is partial and in-frame only. The sample holds approximately 2,300,000 clones; 85% to 95% are singletons and the top ten take 0.37%. This clone has just one count. Its antigen remains unknown. Other DNA sequences in this sample translate to the same CDR3. V lost 6 bases to trimming and J lost 8 bases, with 8 bases between them. Germline CDR1 is MDHEN and CDR2 is SYDVKM. The CDR3 runs to 11 residues. V usage is TRBV28 and J usage is TRBJ2-1; D unclear. The receptor's source is a man between 18 and 35 years old in good health. Some clones in this sample may be carry-over from other donors' samples. The sample consisted of naive CD4+ T cells from PBMCs. Described subset: CD45RA+ positively selected. CDR3 in amino acids: CASSLGYEQFF. In nucleotides, the CDR3 is TGTGCCAGCAGCTTAGGGTATGAGCAGTTCTTC.